These 15 T cell receptor beta chains originate from one sample sequenced in a study of blood T cell repertoires in COVID-19. Produced via immunoSEQ multiplex PCR; TCRdb's table is partial and in-frame only. Among some 400,000 clones listed, 87% were seen once. The sequenced sample was PBMCs or T cells enriched from blood (not recorded which). All receptors derive from a man aged 25 to 45 who had recovered from COVID-19.

The chain joins TRBV5-1 to TRBJ1-1; D uncertain. The CDR3 length is 14 residues. Germline-derived CDR1 and CDR2 are SGHRS and YFSETQ. V lost 0 bases to trimming and J lost 7 bases, with 13 bases between them. The CDR3 here is CASSLASSGNEAFF. CDR3 bases: TGCGCCAGCAGCTTGGCCTCATCCGGGAATGAAGCTTTCTTT.

This chain links TRBV19 with TRBJ2-2; the match to TRBD1 covers 7 bases. Germline V gene data show CDR1 as LNHDA and CDR2 as SQIVND (reference sequence). V lost 1 base and J lost 3; bases outside the gene matches: 8. The CDR3 runs 17 residues. CDR3 region: CASSIGIGGRDTGELFF. DNA for the CDR3: TGTGCCAGTAGTATAGGGATAGGGGGCCGGGACACCGGGGAGCTGTTTTTT.

The chain joins TRBV2 to TRBJ2-3, with D possibly being TRBD1 (7 bases). Between the trimmed V and J ends, which lost 3 bases and 8 bases, there was a span of 12 bases. This CDR3 is built from 13 residues. Germline CDR1 reads SNHLY; CDR2 reads FYNNEI. The CDR3 is CASSDRGVTTQYF. The DNA for the CDR3 is TGTGCCAGCAGTGACAGGGGGGTTACTACGCAGTATTTT.

This chain links TRBV2 with TRBJ1-2; D is possibly TRBD1 (5 bases). Trimming took off 1 base at V and 8 bases at J, with 14 bases between the two ends. Germline V lookup: CDR1 SNHLY, CDR2 FYNNEI. The CDR3 loop spans 14 amino acids. CDR3 amino acids: CASSEGQGIWGYTF. The DNA for the CDR3 is TGTGCCAGCAGTGAAGGGCAGGGAATTTGGGGCTACACCTTC.

This chain uses TRBV7-2 with TRBJ1-5; D unclear. V was clipped by 0 bases and J by 5 bases, with 14 bases between them. Germline V lookup: CDR1 SGHTA, CDR2 FQGNSA. The CDR3 is 16 residues long. The CDR3 spells CASSLALGSIHQPQHF. Written as DNA, the CDR3 is TGTGCCAGCAGCTTAGCGTTGGGGAGTATTCATCAGCCCCAGCATTTT.

The chain has TRBV5-1 and TRBJ2-1; TRBD1 matches 7 bases. The CDR3 runs 11 residues. Germline CDR1 SGHRS, CDR2 YFSETQ. J lost 9 bases, V lost 3 bases, and 0 bases had no gene match. The CDR3 nucleotides read TGCGCCAGCAGCTACAGGGGTGAGCAGTTCTTC. Amino acids: CASSYRGEQFF.

V usage is TRBV7-9 and J usage is TRBJ2-7; D perhaps matches TRBD2 (6 bases). Germline-derived CDR1 and CDR2 are SEHNR and FQNEAQ (reference sequence). V lost 8 bases and J 5 bases, leaving 19 bases between the germline ends. This CDR3 has 14 residues. DNA of the CDR3: TGTGCCAGCGGTCCTCCGGGGGATGTAGACGAGCAGTACTTC. This encodes CASGPPGDVDEQYF.

This clone showed up just once. The chain joins TRBV12-3 or TRBV12-4 to TRBJ1-1; possible D gene TRBD1, 6 bases. V lost 2 bases, J lost 5 bases, and 6 bases lay in between. The CDR3 has 12 amino acids. This CDR3 is CASSLTGTEAFF. The CDR3 DNA sequence: TGTGCCAGCAGTTTAACAGGGACTGAAGCTTTCTTT.

A remark on this clone: In the same sample, other DNA sequences code for this CDR3. The chain carries TRBV18 and TRBJ2-1; perhaps TRBD1 as D (6 bases). CDR3 length: 14 amino acids. Trimming took off 0 bases at V and 7 bases at J, with 10 bases between the two ends. Germline V gene data show CDR1 as KGHSH and CDR2 as LQKENI. The CDR3 DNA is TGTGCCAGCTCACCACCCACAGGGTGGAATGAGCAGTTCTTC. Its translation: CASSPPTGWNEQFF. Full variable domain (outside the CDR3, taken from reference TRBV18 and TRBJ2-1): NAGVMQNPRHLVRRRGQEARLRCSPMKGHSHVYWYRQLPEEGLKFMVYLQKENIIDESGMPKERFSAEFPKEGPSILRIQQVVRGDSAAYFCASSPPTGWNEQFFGPGTRLTVL.

The chain couples TRBV5-1 to TRBJ2-7; D is possibly TRBD2 (6 bases). The V gene lost 4 bases and the J gene lost 0 bases, with 11 bases spanning the gap. The CDR3 has 14 amino acids. Germline values: CDR1 SGHRS, CDR2 YFSETQ. DNA for the CDR3: TGCGCCAGCAGCAGATCCGGGAGCTCCTACGAGCAGTACTTC. Residues: CASSRSGSSYEQYF.

The chain has TRBV27 and TRBJ2-7; a possible D gene is TRBD1 (5 bases). The CDR3 is 15 residues long. The V end lost 5 bases, the J end lost 3 bases, and 17 bases lay between the germline ends. Germline lookup yields CDR1 MNHEY and CDR2 SMNVEV (reference sequence). The CDR3 sequence: CASSRMVGRVYEQYF. The CDR3 nucleotides are TGTGCCAGCAGTCGTATGGTAGGCAGGGTCTACGAGCAGTACTTC.

This chain joins TRBV6-5 and TRBJ2-3; TRBD1 is a possible D gene (6 bases). The CDR3 contains 15 residues. Germline CDR1 and CDR2: MNHEY and SVGAGI. The germline V and J ends were trimmed by 5 bases and 3 bases, with 15 bases remaining between them. CDR3 amino acids: CASSTIGQRTDTQYF. The CDR3 nucleotides are TGTGCCAGCAGTACGATCGGACAGAGGACAGATACGCAGTATTTT.

A note on this clone: This specimen includes other DNA sequences encoding the same CDR3. This chain connects TRBV6-5 to TRBJ1-4, with D possibly matching TRBD1 (5 bases). CDR1 and CDR2 (germline): MNHEY, SVGAGI. The CDR3 length is 16 residues. V was cut by 0 bases and J by 2 bases, with 10 bases left in between. CDR3: CASSYSPGGTNEKLFF. The CDR3, as DNA: TGTGCCAGCAGTTACTCTCCGGGGGGGACTAATGAAAAACTGTTTTTT.

The V and J genes are TRBV6-6 and TRBJ1-2, with D tentatively TRBD1 (5 bases). Per the germline V gene, CDR1 is MNHNY and CDR2 is SVGAGI (reference sequence). V lost 8 bases, J lost 7 bases, and 11 bases lay in between. The CDR3 is made up of 11 amino acids. The CDR3 DNA is TGTGCCAGCTGGGGCGGGGCTGGCTACACCTTC. Amino acids: CASWGGAGYTF.

This chain links TRBV4-1 with TRBJ2-7, with a weak D call TRBD2 (7 bases). Germline V CDR1 and CDR2: MGHRA, YSYEKL. The germline V and J ends were trimmed by 0 bases and 2 bases, with 11 bases remaining between them. CDR3 length: 15 residues. CDR3 DNA sequence: TGCGCCAGCAGCCAAGAAAGGGGGGGGACCTACGAGCAGTACTTC. Translating it yields CASSQERGGTYEQYF.